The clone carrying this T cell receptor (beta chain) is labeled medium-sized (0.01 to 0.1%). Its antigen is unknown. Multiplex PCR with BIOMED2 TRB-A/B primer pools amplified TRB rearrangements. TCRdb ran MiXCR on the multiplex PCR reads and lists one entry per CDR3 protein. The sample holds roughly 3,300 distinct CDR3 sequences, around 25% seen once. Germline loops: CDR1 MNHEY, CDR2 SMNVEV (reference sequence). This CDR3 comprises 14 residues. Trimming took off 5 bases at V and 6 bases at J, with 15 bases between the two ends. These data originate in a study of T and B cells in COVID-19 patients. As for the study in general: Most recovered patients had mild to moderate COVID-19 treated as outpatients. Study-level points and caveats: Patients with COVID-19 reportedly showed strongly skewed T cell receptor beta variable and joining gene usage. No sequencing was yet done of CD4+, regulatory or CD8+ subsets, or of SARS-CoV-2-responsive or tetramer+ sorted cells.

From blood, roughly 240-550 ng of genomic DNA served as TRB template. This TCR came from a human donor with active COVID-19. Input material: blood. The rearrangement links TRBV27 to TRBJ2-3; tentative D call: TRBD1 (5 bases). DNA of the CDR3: TGTGCCAGCAGTCTAGGGGCCCAGGCGGATACGCAGTATTTT. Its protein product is CASSLGAQADTQYF.